This T cell receptor beta chain emerged from a study of Ad26.COV2.S vaccination and SARS-CoV-2 variants. Noted treatment: 15 to 20 received Ad26.COV2.S at low or high dose, single or two shots; 5 received placebo; per-sample allocation not given. At day 63 after the first vaccine or placebo injection, samples were drawn. Vaccine was an Ad26 vector expressing Wuhan-strain SARS-CoV-2 spike. After removal of 7 bases from V and 5 bases from J, the junction contained 5 bases not matched to a gene. This CDR3 region has 13 residues. Germline CDR1 is ENHRY and CDR2 is SYGVKD. As regards this clone: Its antigen is currently unknown.

Study results and caveats: In TCR breadth and depth analyses, total T cell responses may have been underestimated.

Using immunoSEQ multiplex PCR, the repertoire was profiled, and TCRdb retains in-frame clones only, with some absent. The sample includes fewer than 300,000 clones, 80% to 90% of them seen just once. This sample comprised peripheral blood, obtained in a trial of Ad26.COV2.S vaccine versus placebo. This receptor was obtained from a person aged 18-60 years who received the Ad26.COV2.S COVID-19 vaccine or a placebo. J is TRBJ1-1 and V is TRBV10-3; TRBD1 agrees at 9 bases. CDR3 nucleotide sequence: TGTGCCATCACCGGGACAGGGAGGACTGAAGCTTTCTTT. This encodes CAITGTGRTEAFF.